The present entry profiles one T cell receptor beta chain with its context. This sample is part of a study of blood T cell repertoires in COVID-19. Study-wide background: Specimens from acute and convalescent COVID-19 originated in the United States, Italy and Spain. PBMCs, B-cell-depleted T cells, or T cells were the source of the cDNA or gDNA that made up the material.

Data came from immunoSEQ multiplex PCR; TCRdb stores just in-frame clones and leaves some out. The sample has approximately 38,000 clones; about 86% are singletons. This sequence was found in a human donor with acute or convalescent COVID-19. The donor label of this sample is uncertain. Sequencing input: peripheral blood.

As DNA, the CDR3 is TGTGCCAGCAGCGCGAGACTAGCGGGGGGTTCCTCCTACAATGAGCAGTTCTTC. Residues: CASSARLAGGSSYNEQFF. The chain employs TRBV6-2 or TRBV6-3 and TRBJ2-1; 13 bases match TRBD2. V lost 6 bases, J lost 0 bases, and 8 bases stayed unmatched. Germline loops: CDR1 MNHEY, CDR2 SVGEGT. CDR3 length equals 18 residues.